This T cell receptor (beta chain) was identified in a study of control samples from healthy donors and cancer patients. This CDR3 is 20 amino acids long. The germline gives CDR1 MGHRA, CDR2 YSYEKL. Unmatched junction bases numbered 25, after V lost 3 bases and J lost 8 bases. The table lists this clone with a few counts. The repertoire was sequenced with immunoSEQ multiplex PCR; TCRdb's copy has only in-frame clones and lacks some. The table has under 15,000 clones, more than 85% seen once. This sequence joins TRBV4-1 and TRBJ1-2; 9 nucleotides agree with TRBD1. The sequence was collected from a man older than 75 with lung cancer. The specimen was PBMCs. DNA of the CDR3: TGCGCCAGCAGCCACAACCCCTCGAGGAGGACAGGGGAGGAGGAGAGCGGCTACACCTTC. Amino acid sequence: CASSHNPSRRTGEEESGYTF.